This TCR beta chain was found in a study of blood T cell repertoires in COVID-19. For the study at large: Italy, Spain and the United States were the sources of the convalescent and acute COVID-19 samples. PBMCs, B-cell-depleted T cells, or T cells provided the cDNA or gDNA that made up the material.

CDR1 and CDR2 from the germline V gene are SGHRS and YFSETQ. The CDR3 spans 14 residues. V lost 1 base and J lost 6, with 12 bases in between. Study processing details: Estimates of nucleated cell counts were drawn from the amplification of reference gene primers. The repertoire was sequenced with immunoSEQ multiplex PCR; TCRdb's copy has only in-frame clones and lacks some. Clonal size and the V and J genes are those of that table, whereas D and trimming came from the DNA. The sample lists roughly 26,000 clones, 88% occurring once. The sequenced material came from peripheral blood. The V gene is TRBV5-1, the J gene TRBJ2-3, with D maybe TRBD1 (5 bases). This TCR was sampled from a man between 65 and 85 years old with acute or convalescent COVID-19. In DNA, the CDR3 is TGCGCCAGCAGCTTGTACAGGCCCGGGGATACGCAGTATTTT. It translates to CASSLYRPGDTQYF.